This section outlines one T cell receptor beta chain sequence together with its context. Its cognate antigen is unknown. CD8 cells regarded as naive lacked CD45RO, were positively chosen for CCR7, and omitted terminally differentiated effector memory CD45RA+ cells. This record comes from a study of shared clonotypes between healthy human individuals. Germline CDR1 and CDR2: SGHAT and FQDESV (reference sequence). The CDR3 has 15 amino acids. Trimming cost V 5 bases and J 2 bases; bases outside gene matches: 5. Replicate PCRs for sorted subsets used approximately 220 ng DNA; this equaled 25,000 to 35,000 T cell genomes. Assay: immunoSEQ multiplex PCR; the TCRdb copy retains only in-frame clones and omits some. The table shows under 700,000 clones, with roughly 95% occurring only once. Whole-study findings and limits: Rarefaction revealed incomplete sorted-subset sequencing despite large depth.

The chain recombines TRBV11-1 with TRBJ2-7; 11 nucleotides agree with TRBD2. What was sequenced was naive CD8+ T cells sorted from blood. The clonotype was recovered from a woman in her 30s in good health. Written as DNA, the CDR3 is TGTGCCAGCAGCACTACTAGCGGGAGCCCCTACGAGCAGTACTTC. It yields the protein CASSTTSGSPYEQYF.